Shown below are 20 T cell receptor beta chains from a single sample sequenced in a study of early T cells in non-severe SARS-CoV-2 infection. Using its own MiXCR run on the 5' RACE reads, TCRdb lists one record per CDR3 protein. Among approximately 69,000 distinct CDR3 sequences, less than 15% were seen once, and the ten largest hold about 3.9%. The sequencing sample was made of whole blood. The receptors come from an adult who was a healthcare worker with PCR-confirmed SARS-CoV-2 infection or an uninfected control (not recorded which).

This clonotype was seen repeatedly, ten times or more. CDR3: CSARVGGTGYNEQFF. In DNA form, the CDR3 reads TGCAGTGCTAGAGTAGGCGGTACGGGATACAATGAGCAGTTCTTC. The chain has TRBV20-1 and TRBJ2-1; TRBD2 is a possible D gene (5 bases). The CDR3 has 15 residues. V lost 1 base and J lost 4, with 14 bases in between. Germline CDR1 reads DFQATT; CDR2 reads SNEGSKA (reference sequence).

This clonotype has at least ten counts. V and J are TRBV15 and TRBJ1-1; the D is unclear. Deletions cut 1 base from V and 4 bases from J, with 13 bases between. Germline CDR1 and CDR2: LNHNV and YYDKDF (reference sequence). This CDR3 comprises 15 residues. For the CDR3, the DNA is TGTGCCACCAGCAGAGGCCTAACCGGGGTCACTGAAGCTTTCTTT. Residues: CATSRGLTGVTEAFF.

The chain recombines TRBV6-2 or TRBV6-3 with TRBJ2-2; weak D call: TRBD2 (6 bases). Trimming took off 7 bases at V and 6 bases at J, with 21 bases between the two ends. CDR3 size: 16 residues. Germline V gene sequence: CDR1 MNHEY, CDR2 SVGEGT. CDR3 nucleotides: TGTGCCAGCACTACGCCGCGGGGCAAAAAATCCGGGGAGCTGTTTTTT. It codes for CASTTPRGKKSGELFF.

This clonotype was detected a few times. J is TRBJ2-3 and V is TRBV10-2; 7 bases agree with TRBD2. Germline CDR1 and CDR2: WSHSY and SAAADI. After removal of 4 bases from V and 2 bases from J, the junction contained 6 bases not matched to a gene. The CDR3 has 15 residues. The CDR3 here is CASSGGGSSTDTQYF. CDR3 sequence (DNA): TGCGCCAGCAGTGGGGGCGGGAGTTCCACAGATACGCAGTATTTT.

In this sample, this clonotype turned up a few times. CDR3 DNA: TGTGCCACCGGGGGTATCGATCGCACCGGGGAGCTGTTTTTT. Translating gives CATGGIDRTGELFF. This chain uses TRBV6-6 with TRBJ2-2; possibly TRBD2 for D (6 bases). The V gene lost 10 bases and the J gene lost 4 bases, with 16 bases spanning the gap. CDR3 length: 14 residues. Looked up from germline, CDR1 is MNHNY and CDR2 is SVGAGI (reference sequence).

The sample holds many counts of this clonotype. The chain recombines TRBV12-3 or TRBV12-4 with TRBJ2-1; possibly TRBD2 for D (5 bases). The V end was cut by 4 bases, the J end by 3 bases, with 16 bases between. The CDR3 consists of 16 residues. CDR3 sequence (DNA): TGTGCCAGCAGTTATGTGCCGGGAACCTACTACAATGAGCAGTTCTTC. Amino acid sequence: CASSYVPGTYYNEQFF.

This clonotype was detected ten times or more. The V and J genes are TRBV7-6 and TRBJ1-3, with TRBD1 identical over 7 bases. This CDR3 spans 16 amino acids. CDR1 and CDR2 from the germline V gene are SGHVS and FNYEAQ. J was trimmed by 1 base and V by 1 base; bases with no gene match: 4. The CDR3 DNA reads TGTGCCAGCAGCTTAGGCCAGGGGGTTTCTGGAAACACCATATATTTT. Amino acid sequence: CASSLGQGVSGNTIYF.

This clonotype was found a few times. CDR3 DNA: TGTGCCAGCAGCCCGCCGGATAAAGGAACTGAAGCTTTCTTT. Translating it yields CASSPPDKGTEAFF. The J gene is TRBJ1-1, the V gene TRBV3-1; no clear D gene. Trimming stripped 4 bases from V and 5 bases from J, with 14 bases between. Germline values: CDR1 LGHDT, CDR2 YNNKEL (reference sequence). The CDR3 has 14 amino acids.

A few counts support this clonotype. The chain has TRBV7-9 and TRBJ2-7; possible D gene TRBD2, 6 bases. Germline lookup yields CDR1 SEHNR and CDR2 FQNEAQ (reference sequence). The V gene lost 4 bases and the J gene lost 6 bases, with 13 bases spanning the gap. The CDR3 is 13 amino acids. As DNA, the CDR3 is TGTGCCAGCAGCTCCCCCGGGAGCTCCGAGCAGTACTTC. Translated: CASSSPGSSEQYF.

This clonotype came up once. A single base separates this from a much larger clone, so it may be a read error. The genes are TRBV24-1 and TRBJ2-1, with D perhaps TRBD2 (6 bases). Per the germline V gene, CDR1 is KGHDR and CDR2 is SFDVKD. This CDR3 comprises 14 residues. CDR3 protein: CTTSEPGLANEQFF. In DNA, the CDR3 is TGTACCACCAGTGAGCCGGGACTGGCAAATGAGCAGTTCTTC.

This clonotype was detected many times. The chain links TRBV19 to TRBJ2-4, with 7 bases lining up with TRBD2. Germline CDR1 is LNHDA and CDR2 is SQIVND (reference sequence). The CDR3 sequence is 15 residues long. V lost 6 bases, J lost 0 bases, and 5 bases stayed unmatched. CDR3 in DNA: TGTGCCAGTAGGCGGGACTATCAAGCCAAAAACATTCAGTACTTC. Its translation: CASRRDYQAKNIQYF.

The rearrangement links TRBV9 to TRBJ2-7; D gene uncertain. Germline V gives CDR1 SGDLS, CDR2 YYNGEE. The CDR3 length is 13 residues. Trimming removed 0 bases from V and 2 bases from J, with 6 bases in between. The CDR3 reads CASSVGPTYEQYF. The CDR3 DNA follows: TGTGCCAGCAGCGTAGGCCCCACCTACGAGCAGTACTTC.

This clonotype was seen just once. This chain joins TRBV3-1 and TRBJ2-7, with 11 bases fitting TRBD1. Trimming removed 1 base from V and 6 bases from J; junction bases left unmatched: 5. Germline loops: CDR1 LGHDT, CDR2 YNNKEL (reference sequence). The CDR3 is 15 amino acids. DNA of the CDR3: TGTGCCAGCAGCCAAGCTCGGACAGGGGGCGGCGAGCAGTACTTC. Translation: CASSQARTGGGEQYF.

CDR3 residues: CADHQGPYTEAFF. The CDR3 nucleotides are TGTGCCGATCATCAGGGGCCCTACACTGAAGCTTTCTTT. The rearrangement joins TRBV2 to TRBJ1-1; D may be TRBD1 (6 bases). The CDR3 has 13 residues. Trimming left V 11 bases short and J 3 bases short, with 16 bases between. The germline V gene has CDR1 SNHLY and CDR2 FYNNEI.

The sample holds a few counts of this clonotype. The chain links TRBV11-2 to TRBJ2-7, with a weak D call TRBD2 (6 bases). The ends were cut back, 3 bases at V and 4 bases at J, with 19 bases in the middle. This CDR3 is 16 amino acids long. Germline-derived CDR1 and CDR2 are SGHAT and FQNNGV. The CDR3 DNA follows: TGTGCCAGCAGCTTCGGAGACGGGGGTGTCGGGTACGAGCAGTACTTC. Amino acids: CASSFGDGGVGYEQYF.

The chain employs TRBV20-1 and TRBJ2-7, with a weak D call TRBD2 (6 bases). Trimming took 1 base from V and 3 from J, leaving 13 bases between them. This CDR3 comprises 14 residues. Germline V gives CDR1 DFQATT, CDR2 SNEGSKA (reference sequence). The CDR3 loop reads CSARVPGGDYEQYF. CDR3 coding DNA: TGCAGTGCTAGAGTTCCTGGCGGGGACTACGAGCAGTACTTC.

Ten or more counts support this clonotype. This chain links TRBV20-1 with TRBJ2-7, with 11 positions matching TRBD2. Per the germline V gene, CDR1 is DFQATT and CDR2 is SNEGSKA (reference sequence). The junction had 4 bases not matched to a gene; V was cut back by 6 bases and J by 3 bases. The CDR3 is 13 residues long. CDR3 amino acids: CSAPGTSGYEQYF. The CDR3 nucleotides read TGCAGTGCCCCCGGGACTAGCGGCTACGAGCAGTACTTC.

The chain is built from TRBV3-1 and TRBJ2-3; 7 nucleotides agree with TRBD1. Germline CDR1 LGHDT, CDR2 YNNKEL (reference sequence). This CDR3 has 15 amino acids. Losses at the gene ends were 0 bases for V and 4 bases for J; bases not matched to a gene: 4. The CDR3: CASSQDATGPDTQYF. As DNA, the CDR3 is TGTGCCAGCAGCCAAGATGCGACAGGGCCAGATACGCAGTATTTT.

The V gene is TRBV20-1, the J gene TRBJ2-4, with 8 bases that match TRBD2. The CDR3 length is 19 residues. The germline gives CDR1 DFQATT, CDR2 SNEGSKA (reference sequence). The ends lost 5 bases at V and 2 bases at J; junction bases unmatched: 20. The CDR3: CSASPGNSGKEISKNIQYF. The CDR3 nucleotides read TGCAGTGCTTCCCCGGGGAATAGCGGGAAGGAGATTTCCAAAAACATTCAGTACTTC.

This clonotype was detected ten times or more. This chain joins TRBV5-4 and TRBJ2-3; TRBD2 matches at 10 bases. The CDR3 runs 17 residues. Germline lookup yields CDR1 SGHNT and CDR2 YYREEE (reference sequence). The junction had 11 bases not matched to a gene; V was cut back by 4 bases and J by 3 bases. DNA of the CDR3: TGTGCCAGCAGCAGACGAATAGCGGGAGGTGAGACAGATACGCAGTATTTT. Its translation: CASSRRIAGGETDTQYF. The full variable domain, with the rest looked up from reference TRBV5-4 and TRBJ2-3, is ETGVTQSPTHLIKTRGQQVTLRCSSQSGHNTVSWYQQALGQGPQFIFQYYREEENGRGNFPPRFSGLQFPNYSSELNVNALELDDSALYLCASSRRIAGGETDTQYFGPGTRLTVL.